A single T cell receptor (beta chain) is shown here with its context. The antigen remains unidentified. This sample's treatment: roughly 10-day PBMC culture with coronavirus spike peptide pools or control peptides (ViraFEST assay). Gathered ahead of the COVID-19 pandemic (2011-2018) were the CD4+ T cells of the unexposed donor. The data are from a study of vaccination and CD4 T cells after COVID-19. The germline V gene encodes CDR1 LGHNA and CDR2 YSLEER. This CDR3 is built from 14 residues. V gave up 4 bases and J gave up 2 bases, with 11 bases separating them. With the Oncomine TCR Beta short-read assay, DNA from cultured CD4+ T cells was sequenced. Each CDR3 protein is one row after TCRdb ran MiXCR on the PCR reads. The sample comprises several thousand distinct CDR3 sequences, roughly two fifths of which are singletons, and about 25% rests with the top ten.

The chain has TRBV4-3 and TRBJ1-1; D is unresolved. This TCR came from a human donor in good health. Material: CD4+ T cells from blood, cultured in vitro. The CDR3 here is CASSRVPTNTEAFF. CDR3 nucleotide sequence: TGCGCCAGCAGCCGGGTCCCGACTAACACTGAAGCTTTCTTT.